This TCR beta chain was found in a study of CD8 T cells in Susac syndrome. Reverse transcription of 0.5 to 1 ug RNA was performed with random hexamers. TCRdb re-derived calls from the immunoSEQ multiplex PCR reads in MiXCR, one entry per CDR3 protein. The sample consists of about 140,000 distinct CDR3 sequences, about 95% of them appearing once. This CDR3 is 13 amino acids long. CDR1 and CDR2 from the germline V gene are SGDLS and YYNGEE. V lost 3 bases, J lost 10 bases, and 16 bases lay in between. The specimen was CD8+ T cells from PBMCs. The receptor was isolated from a human donor with Susac syndrome. The chain is built from TRBV9 and TRBJ1-1; maybe TRBD1 (5 bases). The CDR3 region has the DNA TGTGCCAGCAGCGCTCAGGTAGGGGTGGGAGCTTTCTTT. Residues: CASSAQVGVGAFF.